One sample yielded the 5 T cell receptor beta chains listed below, sequenced in a study of cytomegalovirus exposure and HLA in healthy donors. 13 Jbeta primers and 60 Vbeta primers were used for the PCR. Produced via immunoSEQ multiplex PCR; TCRdb's table is partial and in-frame only. Of approximately 97,000 clones listed, 79% were seen once; the top ten hold around 3.5%. Material for sequencing was PBMCs. All receptors come from a male donor in good health and CMV-seropositive.

In its sample, this clone was seen once. V and J are TRBV11-3 and TRBJ1-3; D may be TRBD1 (5 bases). The V gene's germline CDR1 is SGHNT and CDR2 YENEEA. V was clipped by 1 base and J by 8 bases, with 15 bases between them. This CDR3 region has 15 residues. The CDR3: CASSLVGTAGDTIYF. CDR3 bases: TGTGCCAGCAGCTTAGTTGGGACGGCGGGAGACACCATATATTTT.

The chain couples TRBV13 to TRBJ1-6; 9 nucleotides match TRBD1. Germline V gene data show CDR1 as PRHDT and CDR2 as FYEKMQ (reference sequence). The J segment lost 6 bases and the V segment lost 5 bases, leaving 5 bases of the junction unmatched. The CDR3 extends over 15 amino acids. CDR3 DNA: TGTGCCAGCAGCACCCGGGGACAGGGTAATTCACCCCTCCACTTT. Its translation: CASSTRGQGNSPLHF.

The chain carries TRBV18 and TRBJ2-6, with D unclear. This CDR3 is built from 15 residues. Germline V CDR1 and CDR2: KGHSH, LQKENI. The V gene lost 2 bases and the J gene lost 2 bases, with 7 bases spanning the gap. CDR3 in DNA: TGTGCCAGCTCACCAGAGATAGCTGGGGCCAACGTCCTGACTTTC. Amino acid sequence: CASSPEIAGANVLTF.

The chain joins TRBV5-1 to TRBJ2-7; TRBD1 might be the D (5 bases). V was shortened by 2 bases and J by 2 bases, with 8 bases between the two germline ends. The length of the CDR3 is 13 residues. Germline lookup yields CDR1 SGHRS and CDR2 YFSETQ. For the CDR3, the DNA is TGCGCCAGCAGCTTCGACAGTCCCTACGAGCAGTACTTC. The encoded protein is CASSFDSPYEQYF.

V and J are TRBV9 and TRBJ2-5, with 11 bases lining up with TRBD2. The V gene's germline CDR1 is SGDLS and CDR2 YYNGEE. The CDR3 is 17 residues long. Trimming took 4 bases from V and 5 from J; bases not matched to a gene: 13. In DNA form, the CDR3 reads TGTGCCAGCAGCCCGGGGGGAGGACTAGCGGGCCGGGAGACCCAGTACTTC. The encoded protein is CASSPGGGLAGRETQYF.